Below, 9 T cell receptor beta chains from the same sample are listed, as sequenced in a study of T cells in Graves' hyperthyroidism and ophthalmopathy. TCR beta CDR3 regions were amplified from RNA transcripts. Researchers ran a first-round RT-PCR on the TCR CDR3 using the HTBI primer set. TCRdb reanalysed the multiplex PCR reads using MiXCR and keeps one entry per CDR3 protein. The sample contains some 350,000 distinct CDR3 sequences, 12% to 15% of which appear only once. Sequencing was done on a sample of blood. These receptor sequences come from a woman in her sixties or seventies with Graves' ophthalmopathy.

A remark on this clonotype: A read error may explain this, as a much larger clone is one base away. The J gene is TRBJ1-5, the V gene TRBV20-1, with D uncertain. This CDR3 is built from 12 residues. CDR1 is DFQATT, CDR2 SNEGSKA, per germline (reference sequence). For the CDR3, the DNA is TGCAGTGCTAAGTATAGCAATCAGCCCCTGCATTTT. Protein: CSAKYSNQPLHF.

The table lists this clonotype with many counts. The chain carries TRBV2 and TRBJ2-3; 10 bases map to TRBD1. Losses at the gene ends were 7 bases for V and 6 bases for J; bases not matched to a gene: 7. The CDR3 covers 14 residues. Germline V gene sequence: CDR1 SNHLY, CDR2 FYNNEI. The CDR3 spells CASMVDRGLDTQYF. Here the CDR3 DNA reads TGTGCCAGCATGGTGGACAGGGGGTTGGATACGCAGTATTTT.

V gene TRBV27 combines with J gene TRBJ2-2; 10 bases map to TRBD2. This CDR3 has 16 residues. V lost 2 bases and J lost 7; bases outside the gene matches: 7. Germline CDR1 reads MNHEY; CDR2 reads SMNVEV (reference sequence). Written as DNA, the CDR3 is TGTGCCAGCAGTTTAAATAGCGGGAGGTTTGTCGGGGAGCTGTTTTTT. It translates to CASSLNSGRFVGELFF.

This clonotype occurred many times. The chain joins TRBV28 to TRBJ2-3; 11 bases fit TRBD2. The germline V gene encodes CDR1 MDHEN and CDR2 SYDVKM. V trimming: 6 bases; J trimming: 0 bases; junction bases outside the gene matches: 2. The CDR3 totals 15 residues. The CDR3 loop reads CASRASGGSTDTQYF. In DNA, the CDR3 is TGTGCCAGCAGGGCTAGCGGGGGGAGCACAGATACGCAGTATTTT.

The sample holds many counts of this clonotype. This chain connects TRBV11-2 to TRBJ2-6; TRBD1 matches at 11 bases. There are 17 residues in the CDR3. Germline CDR1 and CDR2: SGHAT and FQNNGV. V shed 3 bases, J shed 2 bases, and the junction held 3 bases outside the gene matches. The CDR3 region is CASSFRTGGAGANVLTF. CDR3 nucleotide sequence: TGTGCCAGCAGCTTTCGGACAGGGGGCGCTGGGGCCAACGTCCTGACTTTC. The full variable domain, rest sourced from reference TRBV11-2 and TRBJ2-6, is EAGVAQSPRYKIIEKRQSVAFWCNPISGHATLYWYQQILGQGPKLLIQFQNNGVVDDSQLPKDRFSAERLKGVDSTLKIQPAKLEDSAVYLCASSFRTGGAGANVLTFGAGSRLTVL.

The chain couples TRBV6-6 to TRBJ2-5; 12 positions match TRBD2. CDR1 and CDR2 from the germline V gene are MNHNY and SVGAGI (reference sequence). This CDR3 comprises 17 residues. With V trimmed by 2 bases and J by 5 bases, 9 bases remained unmatched. As DNA, the CDR3 is TGTGCCAGCAGTTACCCAAAAGGACTAGCGGGACTGGAGACCCAGTACTTC. Encoded protein: CASSYPKGLAGLETQYF.

The V gene is TRBV19, the J gene TRBJ1-4; D possibly corresponds to TRBD1 (5 bases). The V end was cut by 8 bases, the J end by 7 bases, with 14 bases between. CDR1 and CDR2 (germline): LNHDA, SQIVND (reference sequence). This CDR3 is 13 amino acids long. CDR3 sequence (DNA): TGTGCCAGTGCTCCCGGGACGTCTGAAAAACTGTTTTTT. It specifies CASAPGTSEKLFF.

The gene calls are TRBV10-3 and TRBJ2-7, with D maybe TRBD1 (6 bases). Germline V gene sequence: CDR1 ENHRY, CDR2 SYGVKD. V was shortened by 0 bases and J by 0 bases, with 15 bases between the two germline ends. The CDR3 sequence is 17 residues long. In DNA, the CDR3 is TGTGCCATCAGTGAGTCGACAGGCGGCATCCCCTCCTACGAGCAGTACTTC. Protein sequence: CAISESTGGIPSYEQYF.

The sample holds many counts of this clonotype. The chain couples TRBV7-8 to TRBJ2-1; 11 positions match TRBD2. The V segment lost 4 bases and the J segment 2 bases; nucleotides outside the gene matches: 4. The length of the CDR3 is 16 residues. Germline CDR1 and CDR2: SGHVS and FQNEAQ. The CDR3 bases are TGTGCCAGCAGCTCAGGACTAGCGGGTGCCTACAATGAGCAGTTCTTC. It encodes CASSSGLAGAYNEQFF.